This TCR beta chain was observed in a study of T cells in Graves' hyperthyroidism and ophthalmopathy. This clonotype was seen more than once but under ten times. The target antigen is unknown. The study, taken as a whole, reports: Using 13 V-J features, a model discriminated ophthalmopathy from stable hyperthyroidism.

Enrolled ophthalmopathy patients presented with a Clinical Activity Score of at least 3, a NOSPECS grade of at least 4, and disease duration under 3 months. The CDR3 spans 14 residues. Losses at the gene ends were 6 bases for V and 6 bases for J; bases not matched to a gene: 7. Germline lookup yields CDR1 MDHEN and CDR2 SYDVKM. TCR beta CDR3 region amplification was performed from RNA transcripts. The HTBI primer set drove a first-round RT-PCR of the TCR CDR3. TCRdb re-called the multiplex PCR reads through MiXCR, storing one row per CDR3 protein. The sample contains 600,000 or so distinct CDR3 sequences, roughly 14% of which appear only once.

The sequenced material came from blood. This clonotype was sampled from a woman aged 50 to 65 with Graves' ophthalmopathy. This chain uses TRBV28 with TRBJ1-4, with TRBD1 identical over 7 bases. This CDR3 reads CASSPGQNYEKLFF. The CDR3 bases are TGTGCCAGCAGCCCGGGACAGAATTATGAAAAACTGTTTTTT.